A single sample is the source of the 27 T cell receptor beta chains below, sequenced in a study of blood T cell repertoires in COVID-19 (dated by TCRdb to about 2020). The method was the immunoSEQ multiplex PCR assay. TCRdb re-hosts the immuneACCESS table, in-frame sequences only. Its copies lack some clones; in the studies checked, an unresolved V gene accounts for under half of them, and the cause for the rest is not known. In all, the sample holds 95,000 to 120,000 clones, and over 75% of those were seen once. The top ten clonotypes cover 8% to 9.5% of the sample. Sequenced: peripheral blood. The source is a woman aged 70-85 years who had recovered from COVID-19.

The chain uses TRBV5-1 and TRBJ2-7; TRBD1 is a possible D gene (6 bases). Trimming cost V 5 bases and J 2 bases, with 17 bases left between them. The CDR3 extends over 15 amino acids. Germline CDR1 reads SGHRS; CDR2 reads YFSETQ. The CDR3 sequence is CASSYNREEPYEQYF. The DNA of the CDR3 is TGCGCCAGCAGTTATAACAGGGAAGAACCCTACGAGCAGTACTTC.

The chain has TRBV24-1 and TRBJ1-4, with D uncertain. The V end was cut by 3 bases, the J end by 0 bases, with 10 bases between. The length of the CDR3 is 16 residues. In germline, CDR1 is KGHDR, CDR2 SFDVKD. The DNA of the CDR3 is TGTGCCACCAGTGATCCGCGGGCTGCAACTAATGAAAAACTGTTTTTT. This sequence encodes CATSDPRAATNEKLFF.

The chain's CDR3 is CASSVEVTANYGYTF. CDR3 in DNA: TGTGCCAGCAGCGTAGAAGTGACAGCTAACTATGGCTACACCTTC. The rearrangement uses TRBV9 and TRBJ1-2, with D maybe TRBD1 (5 bases). This CDR3 spans 15 amino acids. V lost 0 bases to trimming and J lost 0 bases, with 9 bases between them. CDR1 is SGDLS and CDR2 is YYNGEE in the germline V gene.

The J gene is TRBJ1-1, the V gene TRBV10-3; 8 nucleotides match TRBD1. The CDR3 totals 16 residues. The germline CDR1 and CDR2 sequences are ENHRY and SYGVKD. V lost 3 bases and J lost 6; bases outside the gene matches: 12. The CDR3, as DNA: TGTGCCATCAGTGATCAGTCCGGGACAGGTGATTCTGAAGCTTTCTTT. Translation gives CAISDQSGTGDSEAFF.

This clone is a singleton in its sample. The chain recombines TRBV7-3 with TRBJ2-2; TRBD1 might be the D (6 bases). The V gene lost 6 bases and the J gene lost 1 base, with 9 bases spanning the gap. Germline V gene lookup returns CDR1 SGHTA and CDR2 FQGTGA. The CDR3 consists of 14 residues. For the CDR3, the DNA is TGTGCCAGCAGAGAGGACAGGAACACCGGGGAGCTGTTTTTT. Translating gives CASREDRNTGELFF.

The rearrangement links TRBV2 to TRBJ2-3; unclear D gene. V was pared by 8 bases and J by 4 bases, with 16 bases between. The length of the CDR3 is 14 residues. Germline CDR1 and CDR2: SNHLY and FYNNEI. CDR3 sequence: CASFWVPGADTQYF. The DNA for the CDR3 is TGTGCCAGCTTTTGGGTTCCAGGTGCAGATACGCAGTATTTT.

The gene calls are TRBV7-3 and TRBJ2-2; D is perhaps TRBD2 (6 bases). The germline V gene has CDR1 SGHTA and CDR2 FQGTGA. Trimming removed 2 bases from V and 5 bases from J, with 12 bases in between. The CDR3 is 15 residues long. The CDR3 is CASSLGGSGTGELFF. The CDR3 DNA sequence: TGTGCCAGCAGCTTAGGAGGGAGCGGAACCGGGGAGCTGTTTTTT.

The rearrangement joins TRBV7-3 to TRBJ2-3; perhaps TRBD1 as D (5 bases). There are 14 residues in the CDR3. The germline gives CDR1 SGHTA, CDR2 FQGTGA. V was clipped by 8 bases and J by 2 bases, with 14 bases between them. The CDR3 nucleotides are TGTGCCAGCGGGGCCACGGGTCACACAGATACGCAGTATTTT. Encoded protein: CASGATGHTDTQYF. Filled out from reference TRBV7-3 and TRBJ2-3, the complete variable domain reads GAGVSQTPSNKVTEKGKYVELRCDPISGHTALYWYRQSLGQGPEFLIYFQGTGAADDSGLPNDRFFAVRPEGSVSTLKIQRTERGDSAVYLCASGATGHTDTQYFGPGTRLTVL.

The sample holds a few counts of this clone. The rearrangement uses TRBV28 and TRBJ1-3; D call uncertain. The germline V gene encodes CDR1 MDHEN and CDR2 SYDVKM. CDR3 size: 15 residues. The V gene lost 2 bases and the J gene lost 2 bases, with 10 bases spanning the gap. CDR3 loop: CASSLRSETGNTIYF. In nucleotides, the CDR3 is TGTGCCAGCAGTTTACGATCGGAGACTGGAAACACCATATATTTT.

This chain connects TRBV10-3 to TRBJ2-3; weak D call: TRBD2 (5 bases). Trimming took off 4 bases at V and 0 bases at J, with 17 bases between the two ends. The CDR3 covers 17 residues. CDR1 is ENHRY, CDR2 SYGVKD, per germline. CDR3 nucleotide sequence: TGTGCCATCAGTGTCCCTACCTGGACGGGGAGCACAGATACGCAGTATTTT. Translated, it gives CAISVPTWTGSTDTQYF.

The chain recombines TRBV28 with TRBJ2-2; TRBD2 is a possible D gene (5 bases). In germline, CDR1 is MDHEN, CDR2 SYDVKM. CDR3 length: 16 amino acids. The germline V and J ends were trimmed by 4 bases and 2 bases, with 14 bases remaining between them. CDR3 loop: CASSSPPGYNTGELFF. CDR3 sequence (DNA): TGTGCCAGCAGTTCCCCCCCGGGATACAACACCGGGGAGCTGTTTTTT.

The V call is TRBV11-2, the J call TRBJ2-7; the match to TRBD2 covers 8 bases. With V trimmed by 5 bases and J by 3 bases, 9 bases remained unmatched. Germline loops: CDR1 SGHAT, CDR2 FQNNGV. The CDR3 consists of 15 residues. The CDR3 sequence: CASSPRAGGGYEQYF. The CDR3 DNA is TGTGCCAGCAGCCCCCGCGCCGGGGGGGGCTACGAGCAGTACTTC.

The J gene is TRBJ1-3, the V gene TRBV30; TRBD1 aligns across 9 bases. There are 15 residues in the CDR3. Germline values: CDR1 GTSNPN, CDR2 SVGIG (reference sequence). V lost 4 bases and J lost 6; bases outside the gene matches: 10. The CDR3 here is CAWNGQGLGKNTIYF. As DNA, the CDR3 is TGTGCCTGGAATGGACAGGGGCTGGGCAAAAACACCATATATTTT.

The genes are TRBV10-2 and TRBJ2-1; 9 positions agree with TRBD2. V dropped 6 bases and J dropped 5; count of bases not matched to a gene: 5. CDR3 size: 14 residues. The germline V gene encodes CDR1 WSHSY and CDR2 SAAADI. CDR3 nucleotide sequence: TGCGCCAGCAGCTCCAGCGGGGGGAACAATGAGCAGTTCTTC. It is translated as CASSSSGGNNEQFF.

The chain links TRBV4-2 to TRBJ2-4, with D tentatively TRBD2 (7 bases). Trimming shortened V by 0 bases and J by 0 bases, and 12 bases separated the two germline ends. Germline lookup yields CDR1 LGHNA and CDR2 YNFKEQ. The CDR3 loop spans 17 amino acids. The CDR3: CASSQDGGALAKNIQYF. The CDR3 bases are TGTGCCAGCAGCCAAGATGGGGGGGCTCTAGCCAAAAACATTCAGTACTTC.

This chain joins TRBV19 and TRBJ1-6, with a tentative D call TRBD1 (6 bases). V was pared by 6 bases and J by 10 bases, with 10 bases between. Germline CDR1 is LNHDA and CDR2 is SQIVND (reference sequence). This CDR3 is 12 amino acids long. In DNA form, the CDR3 reads TGTGCCAGTAGCCCTGGGGGCTCACCCCTCCACTTT. It specifies CASSPGGSPLHF.

This clone was observed a few times. The V and J genes are TRBV4-2 and TRBJ2-2; 12 bases map to TRBD2. The V gene's germline CDR1 is LGHNA and CDR2 YNFKEQ. CDR3 length equals 18 residues. The ends lost 3 bases at V and 4 bases at J; junction bases unmatched: 9. CDR3 residues: CASSQGALAGGGTGELFF. DNA for the CDR3: TGTGCCAGCAGCCAGGGCGCACTAGCGGGGGGTGGCACCGGGGAGCTGTTTTTT.

The table lists this clone with a few counts. This chain connects TRBV29-1 to TRBJ2-7, with TRBD2 matching over 9 bases. Per germline, CDR1 SQVTM and CDR2 ANQGSEA. After removal of 2 bases from V and 6 bases from J, the junction contained 2 bases not matched to a gene. The CDR3 has 12 residues. CDR3 protein: CSVESSGAEQYF. DNA for the CDR3: TGCAGCGTTGAATCTAGCGGGGCCGAGCAGTACTTC.

The V gene is TRBV7-8, the J gene TRBJ1-1; D is undetermined. In germline, CDR1 is SGHVS, CDR2 FQNEAQ. The CDR3 has 15 amino acids. V gave up 5 bases and J gave up 3 bases, with 16 bases separating them. The CDR3, as DNA: TGTGCCAGCAGCCTGAACGGGGAGCTGGACACTGAAGCTTTCTTT. It codes for CASSLNGELDTEAFF.

The CDR3 bases are TGCAGTGCTAGTTCTTTGGGGGGGGGCAACACAGATACGCAGTATTTT. Its protein is CSASSLGGGNTDTQYF. The chain recombines TRBV20-1 with TRBJ2-3, with D perhaps TRBD2 (7 bases). CDR1 is DFQATT and CDR2 is SNEGSKA in the germline V gene (reference sequence). V was cut by 3 bases and J by 2 bases, with 18 bases left in between. CDR3 length: 16 residues.

J is TRBJ2-2 and V is TRBV11-2; 13 bases line up with TRBD2. The CDR3 runs 16 residues. V lost 9 bases to trimming and J lost 9 bases; unmatched junction nucleotides: 13. CDR1 and CDR2 (germline): SGHAT, FQNNGV. In DNA, the CDR3 is TGTGCCAGTGCCTCTTGGGGGACTAGCGGGAATCGGGAGCTGTTTTTT. It specifies CASASWGTSGNRELFF.

The gene calls are TRBV28 and TRBJ2-2, with TRBD2 matching 8 bases. Germline V gives CDR1 MDHEN, CDR2 SYDVKM. The V gene end was trimmed by 7 bases and the J gene end by 3 bases; junction bases not matched to a gene: 7. The CDR3 is 15 residues long. DNA of the CDR3: TGTGCCAGCAACCAAGCGGGAGAATACACCGGGGAGCTGTTTTTT. Translated, it gives CASNQAGEYTGELFF. The variable domain in full, completed from reference TRBV28 and TRBJ2-2, reads DVKVTQSSRYLVKRTGEKVFLECVQDMDHENMFWYRQDPGLGLRLIYFSYDVKMKEKGDIPEGYSVSREKKERFSLILESASTNQTSMYLCASNQAGEYTGELFFGEGSRLTVL.

The chain joins TRBV27 to TRBJ2-7; D may be TRBD2 (5 bases). Trimming stripped 2 bases from V and 6 bases from J, with 5 bases between. This CDR3 contains 11 residues. Germline values: CDR1 MNHEY, CDR2 SMNVEV (reference sequence). CDR3 nucleotide sequence: TGTGCCAGCAGTTTAGGAGGCGAGCAGTACTTC. Translated, it gives CASSLGGEQYF.

This clone occurred once. The chain recombines TRBV18 with TRBJ2-5; maybe TRBD2 (5 bases). Trimming left V 6 bases short and J 2 bases short, with 19 bases between. This CDR3 contains 16 residues. Germline V CDR1 and CDR2: KGHSH, LQKENI. The CDR3 coding sequence is TGTGCCAGCTCGGCCTCGCGGTCGGGAAAACAAGAGACCCAGTACTTC. This encodes CASSASRSGKQETQYF. The complete variable domain, with remaining parts taken from reference TRBV18 and TRBJ2-5, reads NAGVMQNPRHLVRRRGQEARLRCSPMKGHSHVYWYRQLPEEGLKFMVYLQKENIIDESGMPKERFSAEFPKEGPSILRIQQVVRGDSAAYFCASSASRSGKQETQYFGPGTRLLVL.

This chain joins TRBV15 and TRBJ1-5; D remains ambiguous. The CDR3 spans 15 residues. V lost 5 bases and J 6 bases, leaving 17 bases between the germline ends. CDR1 and CDR2 from the germline V gene are LNHNV and YYDKDF (reference sequence). The DNA for the CDR3 is TGTGCCACCAGCCAAAAGACCCTGGCGGGTCAGCCCCAGCATTTT. As protein: CATSQKTLAGQPQHF.

The chain links TRBV3-1 (or the pseudogene TRBV3-2) to TRBJ2-5; tentatively, D is TRBD2 (5 bases). The CDR3 length is 15 residues. V dropped 0 bases and J dropped 7 bases, with 15 bases sitting between them. The germline gives CDR1 LGHDT, CDR2 YNNKEL (reference sequence). CDR3 DNA: TGTGCCAGCAGCCAAGATAAGACTACCCGGGGGACCCAGTACTTC. Translating it yields CASSQDKTTRGTQYF.

V is TRBV6-4 and J is TRBJ2-3; 12 bases are a match to TRBD2. Germline CDR1 MRHNA, CDR2 SNTAGT. Trimming took 3 bases from V and 1 from J; bases not matched to a gene: 5. The CDR3 extends over 17 amino acids. CDR3 coding DNA: TGTGCCAGCAGTGATACGACTAGCGGGGGACGCACAGATACGCAGTATTTT. The encoded protein is CASSDTTSGGRTDTQYF.